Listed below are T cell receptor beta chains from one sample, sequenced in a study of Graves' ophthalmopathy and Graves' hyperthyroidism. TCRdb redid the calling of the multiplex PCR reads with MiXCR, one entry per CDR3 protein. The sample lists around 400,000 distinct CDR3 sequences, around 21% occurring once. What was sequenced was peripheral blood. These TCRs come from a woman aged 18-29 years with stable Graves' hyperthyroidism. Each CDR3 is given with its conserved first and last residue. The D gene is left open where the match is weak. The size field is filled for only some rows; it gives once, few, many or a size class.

TGCGCCAGCAGCTTGGAAGTCAGGACCCCCCAAGAGACCCAGTACTTC	CASSLEVRTPQETQYF	-	TRBV5-1	few	TRBJ2-5
TGTACCAGCGTTGAGGCTAGCGGGAATCCGGACGAGCAGTACTTC	CTSVEASGNPDEQYF	TRBD2	TRBV7-2	-	TRBJ2-7
TGTGCCAGCAGCTTAATCCGGACTAGCGGGTTTCAGTACTTC	CASSLIRTSGFQYF	TRBD2	TRBV7-9	once	TRBJ2-4
TGTGCCATCAGTGGGCAGGAACGAGAGACCCAGTACTTC	CAISGQERETQYF	-	TRBV10-3	many	TRBJ2-5
TGTGCCAGCAGTTACGCCCGGACAGAATCCTACGAGCAGTACTTC	CASSYARTESYEQYF	-	TRBV6-5	many	TRBJ2-7
TGTGCCAGCAGCGAGGGGGGGACTAGCGCCTACGAGCAGTACTTC	CASSEGGTSAYEQYF	TRBD2	TRBV9	many	TRBJ2-7
TGTGCCAGCAGCTTAGAGTTGGGGGCAGAGAACACTGAAGCTTTCTTT	CASSLELGAENTEAFF	-	TRBV7-8	many	TRBJ1-1
TGTGCCAGTAGTATGACTAGCGGGAGAACCTACGAGCAGTACTTC	CASSMTSGRTYEQYF	TRBD2	TRBV19	many	TRBJ2-7
TGTGCCAGCAGTTACGGGTCAGGGGCCGAGCAGTACTTC	CASSYGSGAEQYF	-	TRBV6-5	many	TRBJ2-7
TGTGCCGGGGCCTACCCATTCCAAGAGACCCAGTACTTC	CAGAYPFQETQYF	-	TRBV11-2	many	TRBJ2-5
TGTGCCAGCAGTGAAGGGCCGGGGGTTCGATACGAGCAGTACTTC	CASSEGPGVRYEQYF	-	TRBV28	many	TRBJ2-7
TGTGCTAGTGGTTTGTGGAGCTCCTATAATTCACCCCTCCACTTT	CASGLWSSYNSPLHF	-	TRBV12-5	-	TRBJ1-6
TGTGCCAGCAGCTTCGTTGGGAGTAGCCACCCCGCGTTTGAAGAGACCCAGTACTTC	CASSFVGSSHPAFEETQYF	-	TRBV11-2	many	TRBJ2-5
TGTGCCAGTAGCCGCCTCCGGGACAGCAATCAGCCCCAGCATTTT	CASSRLRDSNQPQHF	-	TRBV19	many	TRBJ1-5
TGTGCCTGGAGTGTATATGGTGGCTACACCTTC	CAWSVYGGYTF	-	TRBV30	many	TRBJ1-2
TGCAGCGGGTTTTCGGTGGGGGGCACTGAAGCTTTCTTT	CSGFSVGGTEAFF	-	TRBV20-1	-	TRBJ1-1
TGTGCCAGCTCACCGGGAACGGACCCCCGAGAGCAGTACTTC	CASSPGTDPREQYF	-	TRBV28	-	TRBJ2-7
TGTGCCAGCAGCGAGGGGGGACAGGGTAATCAGCCCCAGCATTTT	CASSEGGQGNQPQHF	TRBD1	TRBV2	-	TRBJ1-5
TGCAGCGTTGGGAGGGACAGGGGTGAGCCCCAGCATTTT	CSVGRDRGEPQHF	TRBD1	TRBV29-1	many	TRBJ1-5
TGTGCCAGCAGCGCGACTAGCGGGAGAAGAGCCGAGCAGTACTTC	CASSATSGRRAEQYF	TRBD2	TRBV2	many	TRBJ2-7
TGCGCCAGCAGCTGGGAAGGGCGGGAGAACACCGGGGAGCTGTTTTTT	CASSWEGRENTGELFF	-	TRBV5-1	many	TRBJ2-2
TGTGCCAGCATCTCGGTTTACGAGCAGTACTTC	CASISVYEQYF	-	TRBV6-1	-	TRBJ2-7
TGTGCCAGCAATTCCTTTCCCGGGACTGAGTCCTACGAGCAGTACTTC	CASNSFPGTESYEQYF	-	TRBV6-5	once	TRBJ2-7
TGTGCCAGCAGTGGAGCTAGCGGGGGGGCCACCGGGGAGCTGTTTTTT	CASSGASGGATGELFF	TRBD2	TRBV28	-	TRBJ2-2
TGTGCCAGCAGTTACTCGCGCAGGGGCACTGAAGCTTTCTTT	CASSYSRRGTEAFF	-	TRBV12-3/TRBV12-4	-	TRBJ1-1
TGCAGTGCCAGCGGGGACAGGATTTCCTACGAGCAGTACTTC	CSASGDRISYEQYF	-	TRBV20-1	many	TRBJ2-7
TGTGCCAGCAGCTTTGGCACCGGGAACGGCTACACCTTC	CASSFGTGNGYTF	-	TRBV11-2	many	TRBJ1-2
TGTGCCAGCAGCTTAGGGCAGGCGAACACTGAAGCTTGCTTT	CASSLGQANTEACF	-	TRBV7-9	-	TRBJ1-1
TGTGCCAGCAGTTACAGGGCAGGGGGTGGCTATGGCTACACCTTC	CASSYRAGGGYGYTF	TRBD1	TRBV6-2/TRBV6-3	few	TRBJ1-2
TGTGCCAGCACCTTGTTAGCGGGGGGGACCACCCTACCTTACGAGCAGTACTTC	CASTLLAGGTTLPYEQYF	TRBD2	TRBV2	-	TRBJ2-7